Listed here are 9 T cell receptor beta chains from one sample, sequenced in a study of cytomegalovirus exposure and HLA in healthy donors listed by TCRdb under 2017. Receptor amplification or capture employed the immunoSEQ multiplex PCR assay. For the multiplex PCR, a mixture combining 60 forward primers for TCR Vbeta segments and 13 reverse primers for TCR Jbeta segments was used. This immuneACCESS table, as held by TCRdb, lists in-frame sequences with V and J called but not all clones. Of the missing ones, under half trace to an unresolved V gene in checked studies; the others have no known cause. Counted in this sample were under 90,000 clones; 85% to 90% of them appeared once. The top ten clonotypes cover approximately 2.3% of the sample. The sequenced sample was PBMCs. These receptors all come from a man aged 18-30 years in good health and CMV-seronegative.

V is TRBV7-9 and J is TRBJ2-1; TRBD2 matches 16 bases. The CDR3 has 15 amino acids. The germline V gene encodes CDR1 SEHNR and CDR2 FQNEAQ (reference sequence). Trimming at V came to 5 bases and at J to 8 bases, leaving 3 bases not matched to a gene. CDR3 coding DNA: TGTGCCAGCAGCCCCGGGACTAGCGGGAGGGATGAGCAGTTCTTC. Residues: CASSPGTSGRDEQFF. The full variable domain, rest sourced from reference TRBV7-9 and TRBJ2-1, is DTGVSQNPRHKITKRGQNVTFRCDPISEHNRLYWYRQTLGQGPEFLTYFQNEAQLEKSRLLSDRFSAERPKGSFSTLEIQRTEQGDSAMYLCASSPGTSGRDEQFFGPGTRLTVL.

CDR3 bases: TGCGCCAGCAGCTTAGGGTCTGGGGGCGCAATCTCCTACGAGCAGTACTTC. It specifies CASSLGSGGAISYEQYF. The chain couples TRBV5-1 to TRBJ2-7; possible D gene TRBD1, 6 bases. Germline CDR1 reads SGHRS; CDR2 reads YFSETQ. Trimming removed 2 bases from V and 0 bases from J, with 18 bases in between. This CDR3 is built from 17 residues.

The V and J genes are TRBV4-3 and TRBJ2-5; the D is unclear. The CDR3 is 14 residues long. V lost 0 bases and J lost 1, with 6 bases in between. The germline CDR1 and CDR2 sequences are LGHNA and YSLEER. DNA of the CDR3: TGCGCCAGCAGCCAAGAATCGGGCCAAGAGACCCAGTACTTC. Translating it yields CASSQESGQETQYF.

This chain uses TRBV7-3 with TRBJ1-2, with TRBD1 matching 8 bases. The junction had 3 bases not matched to a gene; V was cut back by 5 bases and J by 4 bases. Germline V lookup: CDR1 SGHTA, CDR2 FQGTGA. This CDR3 has 13 amino acids. Written as DNA, the CDR3 is TGTGCCAGCAGCCCCACAGGGGGCTATGGCTACACCTTC. Encoded protein: CASSPTGGYGYTF. The full variable domain, completed using reference TRBV7-3 and TRBJ1-2, is GAGVSQTPSNKVTEKGKYVELRCDPISGHTALYWYRQSLGQGPEFLIYFQGTGAADDSGLPNDRFFAVRPEGSVSTLKIQRTERGDSAVYLCASSPTGGYGYTFGSGTRLTVV.

The chain employs TRBV2 and TRBJ2-5; D is possibly TRBD2 (7 bases). CDR1 is SNHLY, CDR2 FYNNEI, per germline. With 6 bases removed from V and 4 bases from J, the gap between germline ends came to 9 bases. The CDR3 spans 12 residues. CDR3 sequence (DNA): TGTGCCAGCAGGAGGGGGGGAGAGACCCAGTACTTC. Translation gives CASRRGGETQYF.

The V gene is TRBV30, the J gene TRBJ1-3, with 7 bases that match TRBD1. Germline loops: CDR1 GTSNPN, CDR2 SVGIG (reference sequence). This CDR3 is built from 14 residues. Germline trimming cut 2 bases from V and 2 bases from J; bases unmatched to any gene: 3. The CDR3 bases are TGTGCCTGGAGTCTAACAGGGGCTGGAAACACCATATATTTT. Protein: CAWSLTGAGNTIYF.

The rearrangement links TRBV28 to TRBJ1-2, with D maybe TRBD1 (5 bases). Trimming took 2 bases from V and 5 from J, leaving 15 bases between them. Germline CDR1 and CDR2: MDHEN and SYDVKM. The CDR3 covers 15 residues. CDR3 nucleotide sequence: TGTGCCAGCAGTTTACCTTTGGGGCGACAGTATGGCTACACCTTC. Encoded protein: CASSLPLGRQYGYTF.

The chain links TRBV18 to TRBJ1-4; no clear D. V was trimmed by 0 bases and J by 4 bases, leaving 12 bases between them. Germline CDR1 KGHSH, CDR2 LQKENI. The CDR3 has 16 residues. In DNA, the CDR3 is TGTGCCAGCTCACCACCAAACTCGAAGTTTAATGAAAAACTGTTTTTT. Translation: CASSPPNSKFNEKLFF.

The chain joins TRBV19 to TRBJ2-7; D call uncertain. The CDR3 extends over 14 amino acids. V lost 2 bases to trimming and J lost 0 bases, with 8 bases between them. The germline V gene has CDR1 LNHDA and CDR2 SQIVND (reference sequence). The CDR3 is CASSISTGSYEQYF. The CDR3 coding sequence is TGTGCCAGTAGTATATCTACGGGCTCCTACGAGCAGTACTTC.